A single sample is the source of the 16 T cell receptor beta chains below, sequenced in a study of cytomegalovirus exposure and HLA in healthy donors. The PCR made use of 60 Vbeta and 13 Jbeta primers. The data were produced by immunoSEQ multiplex PCR, yet TCRdb's version contains in-frame clones alone and is incomplete. The profile shows some 100,000 clones, approximately 84% of them singletons. Sequencing was performed on PBMCs. The receptors originated from a man aged 18-30 years in good health and CMV-seronegative.

The rearrangement joins TRBV2 to TRBJ2-2, with TRBD2 identical over 12 bases. The CDR3 loop spans 16 amino acids. J was trimmed by 5 bases and V by 6 bases; bases with no gene match: 7. Germline V gene sequence: CDR1 SNHLY, CDR2 FYNNEI. Here the CDR3 DNA reads TGTGCCAGCAGAGCTAGCGGGAGGGCTTGGACCGGGGAGCTGTTTTTT. It codes for CASRASGRAWTGELFF.

The chain employs TRBV29-1 and TRBJ2-7; possible D gene TRBD1, 6 bases. Germline-derived CDR1 and CDR2 are SQVTM and ANQGSEA. The CDR3 runs 15 residues. V shed 0 bases and J shed 6 bases, with 18 bases lying between them. The DNA of the CDR3 is TGCAGCGTTGAAGATTTTCAGGGGCTGAGTGGCGAGCAGTACTTC. It is translated as CSVEDFQGLSGEQYF.

The V and J genes are TRBV29-1 and TRBJ2-7, with TRBD2 matching 7 bases. Germline CDR1 and CDR2: SQVTM and ANQGSEA. The CDR3 is made up of 15 amino acids. V lost 6 bases and J lost 6; bases outside the gene matches: 17. The CDR3 reads CSVDAVGGRGGEQYF. The CDR3 bases are TGCAGCGTGGACGCCGTAGGCGGGAGAGGCGGCGAGCAGTACTTC.

CDR3 protein: CASSRTSGSYDEQFF. The CDR3 DNA is TGTGCCAGCAGTAGGACTAGCGGGAGTTACGATGAGCAGTTCTTC. This chain uses TRBV7-9 with TRBJ2-1; 13 bases are shared with TRBD2. In germline, CDR1 is SEHNR, CDR2 FQNEAQ (reference sequence). Trimming cost V 6 bases and J 8 bases; bases outside gene matches: 7. The CDR3 contains 15 residues. Full variable domain (outside the CDR3, taken from reference TRBV7-9 and TRBJ2-1): DTGVSQNPRHKITKRGQNVTFRCDPISEHNRLYWYRQTLGQGPEFLTYFQNEAQLEKSRLLSDRFSAERPKGSFSTLEIQRTEQGDSAMYLCASSRTSGSYDEQFFGPGTRLTVL.

This clone was observed a single time. An end of the junction differs from the germline gene, which may be a read error. CDR3 DNA sequence: TGTGCTAGCAGCGCTCAGGTGCCGGGGGAGCTGTTTTTT. This gives the protein CASSAQVPGELFF. This rearrangement joins TRBV7-7 to TRBJ2-2, with D unresolved. Germline values: CDR1 SSHAT, CDR2 FNYEAQ (reference sequence). CDR3 size: 13 residues.

This clone was observed once. V is TRBV5-1 and J is TRBJ2-2, with 7 bases matching TRBD1. The V gene's germline CDR1 is SGHRS and CDR2 YFSETQ. J was trimmed by 5 bases and V by 5 bases; bases with no gene match: 9. This CDR3 region has 15 residues. The CDR3 region has the DNA TGCGCCAGCAGGGACAGGACGGAGACAACCGGGGAGCTGTTTTTT. Amino acids: CASRDRTETTGELFF.

The V gene is TRBV12-5, the J gene TRBJ2-6; unclear D gene. V was cut by 0 bases and J by 0 bases, with 18 bases left in between. Germline values: CDR1 LGHNT, CDR2 FRNRAP. This CDR3 is built from 20 residues. CDR3 DNA: TGTGCTAGTGGTTTGGTAACGTTGGCACCGTCCCTCTCTGGGGCCAACGTCCTGACTTTC. It translates to CASGLVTLAPSLSGANVLTF.

This chain's CDR3 is CAWRLSGAAGIQYF. CDR3 bases: TGTGCCTGGAGGTTATCAGGGGCGGCTGGCATTCAGTACTTC. The chain recombines TRBV30 with TRBJ2-4; D is perhaps TRBD1 (6 bases). The CDR3 is 14 amino acids. Per the germline V gene, CDR1 is GTSNPN and CDR2 is SVGIG (reference sequence). Trimming shortened V by 3 bases and J by 9 bases, and 18 bases separated the two germline ends.

The chain employs TRBV19 and TRBJ1-2; 7 bases are shared with TRBD1. The CDR3 extends over 15 amino acids. Trimming removed 4 bases from V and 2 bases from J; junction bases left unmatched: 7. CDR1 is LNHDA, CDR2 SQIVND, per germline (reference sequence). The CDR3 DNA is TGTGCCAGTAGTAATAAAGGGGGCGCCAACTATGGCTACACCTTC. It specifies CASSNKGGANYGYTF.

V is TRBV5-1 and J is TRBJ1-5, with D hard to call. This CDR3 is built from 14 residues. Trimming stripped 1 base from V and 9 bases from J, with 14 bases between. Germline V gene data show CDR1 as SGHRS and CDR2 as YFSETQ. The DNA for the CDR3 is TGCGCCAGCAGCTTGTCGGCGGGGATGGGGCCCCAGCATTTT. Residues: CASSLSAGMGPQHF.

This clone was recorded once. The CDR3 DNA reads as TGCGCCAGCAGCCAAGGGCGAGGAATTGATCCCTACAATGAGCAGTTCTTC. Its translation is CASSQGRGIDPYNEQFF. This chain joins TRBV4-3 and TRBJ2-1; D is uncertain. CDR1 and CDR2 (germline): LGHNA, YSLEER. The CDR3 loop spans 17 amino acids. V lost 1 base and J 2 bases, leaving 15 bases between the germline ends.

V usage is TRBV10-1 and J usage is TRBJ2-7; the D is unclear. This CDR3 has 15 residues. V gave up 0 bases and J gave up 3 bases, with 12 bases separating them. Germline assignment: CDR1 WNHNN and CDR2 SYGVQD (reference sequence). The CDR3 reads CASSESIAKNYEQYF. DNA for the CDR3: TGCGCCAGCAGTGAGTCGATAGCCAAAAACTACGAGCAGTACTTC.

V usage is TRBV2 and J usage is TRBJ2-6; tentatively, D is TRBD2 (5 bases). This CDR3 contains 16 residues. CDR1 is SNHLY and CDR2 is FYNNEI in the germline V gene. V gave up 8 bases and J gave up 0 bases, with 14 bases separating them. CDR3 protein: CASLASQISGANVLTF. CDR3 nucleotides: TGTGCCAGCCTAGCCTCGCAGATCTCTGGGGCCAACGTCCTGACTTTC.

The V and J genes are TRBV7-9 and TRBJ2-2, with D possibly matching TRBD2 (5 bases). This CDR3 is 17 amino acids long. The germline V gene encodes CDR1 SEHNR and CDR2 FQNEAQ (reference sequence). V lost 0 bases to trimming and J lost 4 bases, with 15 bases between them. In nucleotides, the CDR3 is TGTGCCAGCAGCTTAGCCCTAGGACTCCGGAGCACCGGGGAGCTGTTTTTT. It translates to CASSLALGLRSTGELFF.

Comment on this clone: An end of the junction does not agree with germline; a read error may underlie this. V gene TRBV7-7 combines with J gene TRBJ1-2; the D is unclear. Germline V gene sequence: CDR1 SSHAT, CDR2 FNYEAQ (reference sequence). CDR3 size: 14 residues. The CDR3 DNA reads TGTGCTAGCAGCCCCGATCCGGGATACTATGGCTACACCTTC. Its protein product is CASSPDPGYYGYTF.

The J gene is TRBJ2-7, the V gene TRBV4-3, with D unresolved. Germline loops: CDR1 LGHNA, CDR2 YSLEER. The V end lost 0 bases, the J end lost 2 bases, and 8 bases lay between the germline ends. The CDR3 consists of 14 residues. In DNA form, the CDR3 reads TGCGCCAGCAGCCAAGACGGCAGGACCTACGAGCAGTACTTC. The encoded protein is CASSQDGRTYEQYF.